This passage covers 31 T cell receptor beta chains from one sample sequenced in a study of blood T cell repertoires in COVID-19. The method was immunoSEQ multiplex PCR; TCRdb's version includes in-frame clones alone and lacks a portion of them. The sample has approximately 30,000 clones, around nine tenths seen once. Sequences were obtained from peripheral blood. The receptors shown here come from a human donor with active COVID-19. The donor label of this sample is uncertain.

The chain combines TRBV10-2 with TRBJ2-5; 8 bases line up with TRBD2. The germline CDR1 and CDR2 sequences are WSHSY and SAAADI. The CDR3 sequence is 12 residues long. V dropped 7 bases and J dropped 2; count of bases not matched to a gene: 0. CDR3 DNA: TGCGCCAGCACTAGCGGGCAAGAGACCCAGTACTTC. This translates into CASTSGQETQYF.

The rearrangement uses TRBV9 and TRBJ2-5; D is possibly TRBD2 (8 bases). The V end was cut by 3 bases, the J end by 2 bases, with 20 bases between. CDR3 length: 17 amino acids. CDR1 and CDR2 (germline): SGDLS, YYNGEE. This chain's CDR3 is CASSAQGVSSGQETQYF. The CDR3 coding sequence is TGTGCCAGCAGCGCCCAGGGGGTCTCTAGCGGGCAAGAGACCCAGTACTTC.

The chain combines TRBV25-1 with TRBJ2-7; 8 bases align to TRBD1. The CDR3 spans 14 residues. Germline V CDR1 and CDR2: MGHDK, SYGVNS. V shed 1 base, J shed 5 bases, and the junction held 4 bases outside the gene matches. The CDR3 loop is CASSEWAGGDEQYF. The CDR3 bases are TGTGCCAGCAGTGAATGGGCAGGGGGCGACGAGCAGTACTTC.

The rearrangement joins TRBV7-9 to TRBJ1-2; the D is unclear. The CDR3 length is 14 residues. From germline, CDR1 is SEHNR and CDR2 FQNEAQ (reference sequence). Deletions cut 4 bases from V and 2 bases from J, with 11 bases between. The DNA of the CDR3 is TGTGCCAGCAGCTCTTGGGCACAGAACTATGGCTACACCTTC. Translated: CASSSWAQNYGYTF. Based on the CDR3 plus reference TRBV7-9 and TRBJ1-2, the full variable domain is DTGVSQNPRHKITKRGQNVTFRCDPISEHNRLYWYRQTLGQGPEFLTYFQNEAQLEKSRLLSDRFSAERPKGSFSTLEIQRTEQGDSAMYLCASSSWAQNYGYTFGSGTRLTVV.

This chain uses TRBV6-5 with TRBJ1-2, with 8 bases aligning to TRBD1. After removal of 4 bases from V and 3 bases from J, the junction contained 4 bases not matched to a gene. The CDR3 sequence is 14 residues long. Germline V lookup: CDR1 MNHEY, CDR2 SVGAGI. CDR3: CASSFRGLDYGYTF. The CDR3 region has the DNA TGTGCCAGCAGTTTCAGGGGGCTCGACTATGGCTACACCTTC.

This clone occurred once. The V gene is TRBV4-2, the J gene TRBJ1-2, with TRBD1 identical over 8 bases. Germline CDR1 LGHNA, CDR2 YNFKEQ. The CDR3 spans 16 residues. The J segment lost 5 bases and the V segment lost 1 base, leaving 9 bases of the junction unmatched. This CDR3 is CASSQGGTGGRYGYTF. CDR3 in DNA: TGTGCCAGCAGCCAAGGGGGGACAGGAGGAAGGTATGGCTACACCTTC.

CDR3 nucleotide sequence: TGTGCCATCAGTGAAGGGGGCTGGTACTTC. The encoded protein is CAISEGGWYF. This sequence joins TRBV10-3 and TRBJ2-7, with TRBD1 matching 7 bases. Trimming took 3 bases from V and 12 from J; bases not matched to a gene: 2. CDR3 length: 10 residues. Germline V lookup: CDR1 ENHRY, CDR2 SYGVKD.

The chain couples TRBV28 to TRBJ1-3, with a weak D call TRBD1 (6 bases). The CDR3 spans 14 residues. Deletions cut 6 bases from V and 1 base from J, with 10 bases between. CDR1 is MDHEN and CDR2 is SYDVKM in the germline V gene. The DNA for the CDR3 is TGTGCCAGCAGACTCAGGGGATCTGGAAACACCATATATTTT. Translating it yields CASRLRGSGNTIYF.

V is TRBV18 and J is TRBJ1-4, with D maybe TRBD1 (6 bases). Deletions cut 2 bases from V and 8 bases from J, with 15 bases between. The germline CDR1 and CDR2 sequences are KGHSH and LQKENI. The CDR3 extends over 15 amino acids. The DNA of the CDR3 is TGTGCCAGCTCACCAATAGCAGGGGTGGCGGAAAAACTGTTTTTT. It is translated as CASSPIAGVAEKLFF. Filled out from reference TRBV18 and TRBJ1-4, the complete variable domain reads NAGVMQNPRHLVRRRGQEARLRCSPMKGHSHVYWYRQLPEEGLKFMVYLQKENIIDESGMPKERFSAEFPKEGPSILRIQQVVRGDSAAYFCASSPIAGVAEKLFFGSGTQLSVL.

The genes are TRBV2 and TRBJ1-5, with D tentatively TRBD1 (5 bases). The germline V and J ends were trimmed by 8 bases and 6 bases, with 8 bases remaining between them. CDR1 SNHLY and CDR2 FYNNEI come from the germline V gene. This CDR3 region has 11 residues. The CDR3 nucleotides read TGTGCCAGCGGGGGGACTCAGCCCCAGCATTTT. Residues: CASGGTQPQHF.

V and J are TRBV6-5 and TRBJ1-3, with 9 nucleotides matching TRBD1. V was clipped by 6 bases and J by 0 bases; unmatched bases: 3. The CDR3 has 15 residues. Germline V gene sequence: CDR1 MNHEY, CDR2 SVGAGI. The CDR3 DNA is TGTGCCAGCAGGGACAGGGGCGTCTCTGGAAACACCATATATTTT. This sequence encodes CASRDRGVSGNTIYF.

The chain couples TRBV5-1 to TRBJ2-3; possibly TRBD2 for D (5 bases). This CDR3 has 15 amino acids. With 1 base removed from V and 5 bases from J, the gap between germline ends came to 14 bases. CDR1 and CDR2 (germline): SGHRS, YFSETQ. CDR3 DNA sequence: TGCGCCAGCAGCTTGCGGGGAACGTTGTTAGATACGCAGTATTTT. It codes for CASSLRGTLLDTQYF.

CDR3 residues: CASTARAGGLTGELFF. CDR3 nucleotide sequence: TGCGCCAGCACCGCCAGGGCGGGGGGCCTTACCGGGGAGCTGTTTTTT. This chain joins TRBV4-3 and TRBJ2-2; 8 bases match TRBD2. V lost 7 bases and J lost 5; bases outside the gene matches: 12. The CDR3 length is 16 residues. Germline-derived CDR1 and CDR2 are LGHNA and YSLEER.

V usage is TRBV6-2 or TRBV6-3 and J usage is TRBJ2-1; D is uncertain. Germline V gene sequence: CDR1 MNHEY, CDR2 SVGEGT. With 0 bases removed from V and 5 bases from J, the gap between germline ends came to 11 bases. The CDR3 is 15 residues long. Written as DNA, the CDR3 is TGTGCCAGCAGTTACTCACGAGGCCAGCACAATGAGCAGTTCTTC. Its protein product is CASSYSRGQHNEQFF.

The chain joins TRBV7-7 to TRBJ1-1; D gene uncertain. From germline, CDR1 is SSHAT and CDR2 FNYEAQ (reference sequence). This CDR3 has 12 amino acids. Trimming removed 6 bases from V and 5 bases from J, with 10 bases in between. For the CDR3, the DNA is TGTGCCAGCAGTCCTCGCAGGACTGAAGCTTTCTTT. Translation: CASSPRRTEAFF.

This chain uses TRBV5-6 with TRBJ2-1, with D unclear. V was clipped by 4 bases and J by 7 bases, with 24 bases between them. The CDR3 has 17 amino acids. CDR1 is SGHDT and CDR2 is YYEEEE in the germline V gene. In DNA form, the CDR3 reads TGTGCCAGCAGCGGTACCGTTAGCCCTAATCCTGAGAATGAGCAGTTCTTC. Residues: CASSGTVSPNPENEQFF. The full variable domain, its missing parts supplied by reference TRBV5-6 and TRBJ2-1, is DAGVTQSPTHLIKTRGQQVTLRCSPKSGHDTVSWYQQALGQGPQFIFQYYEEEERQRGNFPDRFSGHQFPNYSSELNVNALLLGDSALYLCASSGTVSPNPENEQFFGPGTRLTVL.

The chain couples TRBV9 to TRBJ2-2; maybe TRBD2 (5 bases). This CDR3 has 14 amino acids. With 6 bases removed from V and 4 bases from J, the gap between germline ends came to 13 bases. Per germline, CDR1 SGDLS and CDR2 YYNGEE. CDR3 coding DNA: TGTGCCAGCAATGAGGGAGAAGCCACCGGGGAGCTGTTTTTT. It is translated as CASNEGEATGELFF.

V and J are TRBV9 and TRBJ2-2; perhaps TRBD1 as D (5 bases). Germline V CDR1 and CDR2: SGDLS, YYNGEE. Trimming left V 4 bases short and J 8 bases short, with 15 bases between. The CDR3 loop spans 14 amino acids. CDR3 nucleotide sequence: TGTGCCAGCAGCCCAGGGCTTCTACCGGGGGAGCTGTTTTTT. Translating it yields CASSPGLLPGELFF.

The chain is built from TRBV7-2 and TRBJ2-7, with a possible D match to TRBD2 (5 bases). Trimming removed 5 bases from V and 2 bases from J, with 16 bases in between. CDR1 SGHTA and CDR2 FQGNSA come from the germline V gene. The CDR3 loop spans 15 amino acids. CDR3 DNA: TGTGCCAGCAGCCGCACCCGGACTGAGACCTACGAGCAGTACTTC. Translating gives CASSRTRTETYEQYF.

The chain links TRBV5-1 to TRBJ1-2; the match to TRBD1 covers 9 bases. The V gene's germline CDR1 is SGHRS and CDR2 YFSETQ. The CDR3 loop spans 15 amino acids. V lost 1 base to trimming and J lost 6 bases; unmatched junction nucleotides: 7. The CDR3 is CASSLLLGQGNGYTF. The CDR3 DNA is TGCGCCAGCAGCTTGCTGCTGGGACAGGGCAATGGCTACACCTTC.

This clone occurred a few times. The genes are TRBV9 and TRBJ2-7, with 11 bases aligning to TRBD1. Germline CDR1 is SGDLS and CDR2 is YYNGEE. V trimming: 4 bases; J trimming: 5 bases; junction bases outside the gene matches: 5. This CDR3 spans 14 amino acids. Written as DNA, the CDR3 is TGTGCCAGCAGCTTGGGACAGGGGGTCCACGAGCAGTACTTC. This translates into CASSLGQGVHEQYF.

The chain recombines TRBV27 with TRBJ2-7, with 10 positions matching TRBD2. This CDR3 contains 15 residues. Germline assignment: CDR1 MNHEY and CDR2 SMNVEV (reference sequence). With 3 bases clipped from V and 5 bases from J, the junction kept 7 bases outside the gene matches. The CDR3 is CASSFSSGSPNEQYF. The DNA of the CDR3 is TGTGCCAGCAGTTTCTCTAGCGGGAGTCCCAACGAGCAGTACTTC.

This chain's CDR3 is CATYRGGTGELFF. The CDR3, as DNA: TGTGCCACTTACAGGGGGGGCACCGGGGAGCTGTTTTTT. This rearrangement joins TRBV28 to TRBJ2-2, with D possibly matching TRBD1 (8 bases). The CDR3 has 13 amino acids. Germline V gene lookup returns CDR1 MDHEN and CDR2 SYDVKM. V lost 10 bases and J 4 bases, leaving 13 bases between the germline ends.

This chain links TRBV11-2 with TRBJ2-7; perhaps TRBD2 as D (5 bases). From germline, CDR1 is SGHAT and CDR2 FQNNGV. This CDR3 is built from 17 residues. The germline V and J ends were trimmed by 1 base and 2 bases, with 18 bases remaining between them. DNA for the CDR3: TGTGCCAGCAGCTTAGTGGCCTTGGGAGCTAGCCCCTACGAGCAGTACTTC. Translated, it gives CASSLVALGASPYEQYF.

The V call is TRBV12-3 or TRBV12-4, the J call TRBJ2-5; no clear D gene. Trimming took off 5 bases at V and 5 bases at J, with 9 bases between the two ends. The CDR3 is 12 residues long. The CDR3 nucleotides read TGTGCCAGCAGTCTGACTGGGGAGACCCAGTACTTC. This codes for CASSLTGETQYF.

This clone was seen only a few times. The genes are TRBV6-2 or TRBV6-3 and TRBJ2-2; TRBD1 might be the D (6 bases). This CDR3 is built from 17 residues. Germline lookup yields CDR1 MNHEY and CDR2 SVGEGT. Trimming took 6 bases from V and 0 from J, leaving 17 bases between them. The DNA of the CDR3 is TGTGCCAGCAGCACTATAGGACAGCCTACGAACACCGGGGAGCTGTTTTTT. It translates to CASSTIGQPTNTGELFF.

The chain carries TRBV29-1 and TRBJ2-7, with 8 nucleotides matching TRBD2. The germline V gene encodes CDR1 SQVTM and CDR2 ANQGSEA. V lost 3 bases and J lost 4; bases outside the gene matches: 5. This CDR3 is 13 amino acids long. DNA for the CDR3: TGCAGCGTTGAGACTAGCGATACGTACGAGCAGTACTTC. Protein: CSVETSDTYEQYF.

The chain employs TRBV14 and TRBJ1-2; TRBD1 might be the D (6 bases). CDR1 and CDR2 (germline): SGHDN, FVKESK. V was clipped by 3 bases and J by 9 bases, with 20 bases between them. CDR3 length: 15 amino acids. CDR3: CASSQLDRSASSYTF. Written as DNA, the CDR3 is TGTGCCAGCAGCCAGCTCGACAGGAGCGCTTCAAGCTACACCTTC.

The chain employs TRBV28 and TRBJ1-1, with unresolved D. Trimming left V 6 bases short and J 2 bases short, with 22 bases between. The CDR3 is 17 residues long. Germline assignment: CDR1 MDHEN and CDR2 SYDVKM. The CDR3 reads CASRPMMTPLINTEAFF. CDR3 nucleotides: TGTGCCAGCAGGCCAATGATGACACCCTTGATAAACACTGAAGCTTTCTTT.

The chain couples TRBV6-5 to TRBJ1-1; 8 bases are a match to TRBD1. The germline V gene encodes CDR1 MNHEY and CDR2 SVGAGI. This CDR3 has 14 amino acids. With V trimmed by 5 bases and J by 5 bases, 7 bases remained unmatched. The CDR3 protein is CASSLGQGRTEAFF. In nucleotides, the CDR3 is TGTGCCAGCAGTCTTGGACAGGGTAGGACTGAAGCTTTCTTT.

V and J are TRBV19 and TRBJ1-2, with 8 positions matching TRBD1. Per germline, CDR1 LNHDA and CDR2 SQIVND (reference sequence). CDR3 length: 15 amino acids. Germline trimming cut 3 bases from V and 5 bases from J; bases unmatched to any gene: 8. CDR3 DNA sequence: TGTGCCAGTAGTATCAGGAGGGGACAGGAATATGGCTACACCTTC. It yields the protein CASSIRRGQEYGYTF.